Given below is one T cell receptor (beta chain) in context. A UMI-labeled 5' RACE approach was the method that produced the TCR beta libraries. TCRdb reprocessed the 5' RACE reads, with one entry per CDR3 protein and no DNA. The sample table includes 15,000 or so distinct CDR3 sequences. This sample is drawn from a study of human CD8 memory T cell subsets. The length of the CDR3 is 15 residues. Germline V gene sequence: CDR1 LNHNV, CDR2 YYDKDF (reference sequence). Sequencing input: CD8+ stem-like memory T cells (TSCM and TCM) sorted from PBMCs. The subset denotes: stem-like memory CD8 T cells (TSTEM), CCR7+ PD-1- TIGIT-. The chain uses TRBV15 and TRBJ2-1; as DNA is missing, the TRBD2 call by TCRdb cannot be tested. The sequence was collected from a human donor in good health. The CDR3 loop reads CATSIRLSFYNEQFF.